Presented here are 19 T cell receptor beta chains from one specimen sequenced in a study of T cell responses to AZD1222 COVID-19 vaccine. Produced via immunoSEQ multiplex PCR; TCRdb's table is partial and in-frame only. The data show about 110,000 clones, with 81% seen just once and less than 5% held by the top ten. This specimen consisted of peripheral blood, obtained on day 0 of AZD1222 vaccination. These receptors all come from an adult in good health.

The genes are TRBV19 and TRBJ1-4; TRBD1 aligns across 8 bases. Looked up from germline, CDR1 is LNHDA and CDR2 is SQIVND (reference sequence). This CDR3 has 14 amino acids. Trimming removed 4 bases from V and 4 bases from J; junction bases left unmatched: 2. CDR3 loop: CASSNDRGNEKLFF. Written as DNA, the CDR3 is TGTGCCAGTAGTAACGACAGGGGTAATGAAAAACTGTTTTTT.

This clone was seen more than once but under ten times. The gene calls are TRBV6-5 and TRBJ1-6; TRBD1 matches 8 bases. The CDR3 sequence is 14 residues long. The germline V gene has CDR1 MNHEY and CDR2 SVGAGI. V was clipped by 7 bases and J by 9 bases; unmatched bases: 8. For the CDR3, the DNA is TGTGCCAGCAAAACAGGGGGTGATTCTTCACCCCTCCACTTT. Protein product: CASKTGGDSSPLHF.

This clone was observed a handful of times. Written as DNA, the CDR3 is TGCGCCAGCAGCTTGGCCGAGGTGAATCGGGGAGCTTTCTTT. It specifies CASSLAEVNRGAFF. The genes are TRBV5-1 and TRBJ1-1; the D is unclear. Germline V gene sequence: CDR1 SGHRS, CDR2 YFSETQ. V dropped 0 bases and J dropped 10 bases, with 16 bases sitting between them. The CDR3 totals 14 residues.

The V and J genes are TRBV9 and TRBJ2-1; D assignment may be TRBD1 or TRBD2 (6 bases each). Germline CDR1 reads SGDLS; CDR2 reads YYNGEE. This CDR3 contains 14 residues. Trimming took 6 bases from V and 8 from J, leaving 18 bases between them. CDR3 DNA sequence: TGTGCCAGCACCCGAGGGGGACTGTCCGATGAGCAGTTCTTC. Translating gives CASTRGGLSDEQFF.

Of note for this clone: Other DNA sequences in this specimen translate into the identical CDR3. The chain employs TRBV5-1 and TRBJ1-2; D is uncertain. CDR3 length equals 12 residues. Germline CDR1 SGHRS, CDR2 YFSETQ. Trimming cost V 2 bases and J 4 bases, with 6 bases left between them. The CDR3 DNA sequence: TGCGCCAGCAGCTTAGATTCCTATGGCTACACCTTC. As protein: CASSLDSYGYTF.

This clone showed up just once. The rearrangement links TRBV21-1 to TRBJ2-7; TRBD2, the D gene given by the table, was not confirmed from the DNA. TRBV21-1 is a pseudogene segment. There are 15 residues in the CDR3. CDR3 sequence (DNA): TGTGCCAGCAGCAAAGTACCTCCTACCTCCTACGAGCAGTACTTC. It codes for CASSKVPPTSYEQYF.

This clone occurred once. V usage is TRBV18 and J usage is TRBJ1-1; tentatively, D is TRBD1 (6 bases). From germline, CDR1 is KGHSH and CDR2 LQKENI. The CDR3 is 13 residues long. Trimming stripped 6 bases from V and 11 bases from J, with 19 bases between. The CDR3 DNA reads TGTGCCAGCTCGACAGTTCGACAAGACAGGGCTTTCTTT. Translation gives CASSTVRQDRAFF.

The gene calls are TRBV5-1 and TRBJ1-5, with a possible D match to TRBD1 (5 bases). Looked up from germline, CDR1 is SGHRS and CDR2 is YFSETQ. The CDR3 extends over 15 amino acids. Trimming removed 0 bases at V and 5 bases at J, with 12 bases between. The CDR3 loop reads CASSLGDLPHQPQHF. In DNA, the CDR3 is TGCGCCAGCAGCTTGGGGGACCTACCCCATCAGCCCCAGCATTTT.

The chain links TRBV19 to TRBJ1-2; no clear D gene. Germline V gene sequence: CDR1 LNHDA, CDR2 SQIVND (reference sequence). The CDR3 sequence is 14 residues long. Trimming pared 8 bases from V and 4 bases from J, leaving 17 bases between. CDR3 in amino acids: CASLPRSQVYGYTF. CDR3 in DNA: TGTGCCAGTTTACCCAGGTCCCAGGTCTATGGCTACACCTTC.

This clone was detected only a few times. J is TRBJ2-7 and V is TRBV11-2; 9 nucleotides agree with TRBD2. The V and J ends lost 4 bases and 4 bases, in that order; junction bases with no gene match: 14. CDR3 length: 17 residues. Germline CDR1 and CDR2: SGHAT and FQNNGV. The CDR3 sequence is CASSSIATSGNIYEQYF. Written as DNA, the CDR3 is TGTGCCAGCAGCTCTATCGCGACTAGCGGAAATATATACGAGCAGTACTTC.

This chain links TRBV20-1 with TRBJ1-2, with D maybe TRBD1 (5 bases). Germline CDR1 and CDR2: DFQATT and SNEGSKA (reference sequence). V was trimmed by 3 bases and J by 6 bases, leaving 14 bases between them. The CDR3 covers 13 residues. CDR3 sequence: CSASRPGINGYTF. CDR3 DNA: TGCAGTGCTAGTCGCCCAGGGATAAATGGCTACACCTTC.

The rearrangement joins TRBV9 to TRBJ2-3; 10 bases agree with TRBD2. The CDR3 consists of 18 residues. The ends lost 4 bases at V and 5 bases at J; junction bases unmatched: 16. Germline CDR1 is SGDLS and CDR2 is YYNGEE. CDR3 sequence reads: CASSPPGLASGGRDTQYF. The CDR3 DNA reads TGTGCCAGCAGCCCCCCCGGCCTGGCTAGCGGGGGTCGAGATACGCAGTATTTT.

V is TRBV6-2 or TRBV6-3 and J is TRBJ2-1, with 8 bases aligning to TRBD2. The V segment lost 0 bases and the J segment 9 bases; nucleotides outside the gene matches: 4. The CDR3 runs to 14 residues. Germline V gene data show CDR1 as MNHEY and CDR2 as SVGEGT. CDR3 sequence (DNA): TGTGCCAGCAGTTACTCATTAGCGGGATCTGAGCAGTTCTTC. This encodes CASSYSLAGSEQFF.

The CDR3 loop reads CASSLYRSSEAFF. CDR3 in DNA: TGTGCCAGCAGCCTATACAGGAGTTCTGAAGCTTTCTTT. The genes are TRBV7-3 and TRBJ1-1, with D possibly being TRBD1 (5 bases). V lost 5 bases and J lost 6, with 13 bases in between. This CDR3 has 13 residues. Germline CDR1 and CDR2: SGHTA and FQGTGA.

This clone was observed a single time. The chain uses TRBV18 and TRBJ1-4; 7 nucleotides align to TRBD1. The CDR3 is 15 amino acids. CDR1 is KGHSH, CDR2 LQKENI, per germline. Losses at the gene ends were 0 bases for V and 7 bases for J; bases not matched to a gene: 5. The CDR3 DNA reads TGTGCCAGCTCACCACCTCCGGACAGGCGTGAAAAACTGTTTTTT. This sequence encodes CASSPPPDRREKLFF.

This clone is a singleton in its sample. The CDR3 nucleotides read TGTGCCACCAGTGATCAGGGACATAATTCACCCCTCCACTTT. Translating gives CATSDQGHNSPLHF. This chain links TRBV24-1 with TRBJ1-6, with D possibly matching TRBD1 (5 bases). The CDR3 spans 14 residues. Trimming shortened V by 3 bases and J by 5 bases, and 7 bases separated the two germline ends. In germline, CDR1 is KGHDR, CDR2 SFDVKD.

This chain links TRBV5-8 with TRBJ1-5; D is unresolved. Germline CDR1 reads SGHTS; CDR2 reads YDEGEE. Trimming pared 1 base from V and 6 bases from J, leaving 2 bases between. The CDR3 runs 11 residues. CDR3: CASSLFQPQHF. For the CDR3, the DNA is TGTGCCAGCAGCTTGTTTCAGCCCCAGCATTTT.

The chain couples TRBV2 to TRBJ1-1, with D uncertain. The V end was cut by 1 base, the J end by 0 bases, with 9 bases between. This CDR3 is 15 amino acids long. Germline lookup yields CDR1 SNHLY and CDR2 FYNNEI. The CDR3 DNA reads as TGTGCCAGCAGTGAAGGTCAGACCATGAACACTGAAGCTTTCTTT. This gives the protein CASSEGQTMNTEAFF. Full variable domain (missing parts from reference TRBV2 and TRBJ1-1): EPEVTQTPSHQVTQMGQEVILRCVPISNHLYFYWYRQILGQKVEFLVSFYNNEISEKSEIFDDQFSVERPDGSNFTLKIRSTKLEDSAMYFCASSEGQTMNTEAFFGQGTRLTVV.

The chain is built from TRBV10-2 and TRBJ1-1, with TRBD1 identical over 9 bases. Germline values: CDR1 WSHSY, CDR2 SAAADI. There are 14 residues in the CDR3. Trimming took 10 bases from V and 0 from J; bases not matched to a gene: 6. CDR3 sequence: CATKGQGLNTEAFF. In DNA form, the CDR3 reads TGCGCCACCAAAGGACAGGGGCTGAACACTGAAGCTTTCTTT.